The subject of this entry is one T cell receptor beta chain. This sample is part of a study of blood T cell repertoires in COVID-19. Across the whole study: The origin of the acute and convalescent COVID-19 samples was the United States, Italy and Spain. The analysed material was cDNA or gDNA that came from T cells, B-cell-depleted T cells, or PBMCs.

Germline V gene data show CDR1 as SNHLY and CDR2 as FYNNEI. V trimming: 4 bases; J trimming: 5 bases; junction bases outside the gene matches: 2. CDR3 size: 14 residues. Measured with immunoSEQ multiplex PCR; TCRdb has only the in-frame clones, and not every one. The table shows about 49,000 clones, with approximately 85% occurring only once. Sequencing used peripheral blood. The sequence derives from a human donor in a cohort sampled during active COVID-19. This chain connects TRBV2 to TRBJ1-4, with 9 positions matching TRBD1. CDR3 bases: TGTGCCAGCAGTGCGGGACAGGGAAATGAAAAACTGTTTTTT. It translates to CASSAGQGNEKLFF.